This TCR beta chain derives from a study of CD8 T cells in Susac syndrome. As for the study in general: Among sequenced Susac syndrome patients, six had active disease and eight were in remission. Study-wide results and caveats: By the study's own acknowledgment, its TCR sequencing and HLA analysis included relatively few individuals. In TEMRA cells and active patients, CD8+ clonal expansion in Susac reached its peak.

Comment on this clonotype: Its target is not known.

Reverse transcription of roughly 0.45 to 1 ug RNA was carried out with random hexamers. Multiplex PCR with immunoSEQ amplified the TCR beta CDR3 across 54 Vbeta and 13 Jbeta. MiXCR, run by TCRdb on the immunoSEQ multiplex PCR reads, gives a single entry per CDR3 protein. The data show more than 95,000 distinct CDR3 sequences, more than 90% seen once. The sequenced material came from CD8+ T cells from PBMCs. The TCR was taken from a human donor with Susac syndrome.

CDR3 amino acids: CASRPTLAGGQETQYF. CDR3 in DNA: TGCGCCAGCAGGCCCACACTAGCGGGGGGCCAAGAGACCCAGTACTTC. The gene calls are TRBV4-1 and TRBJ2-5, with 12 bases lining up with TRBD2. The CDR3 spans 16 residues. Germline V gene sequence: CDR1 MGHRA, CDR2 YSYEKL. With V trimmed by 6 bases and J by 1 base, 6 bases remained unmatched.